Listed below are T cell receptor beta chains from one sample, sequenced in a study of blood T cells in healthy people across ages. TCRdb re-called the 5' RACE reads with MiXCR, one entry per CDR3 protein. The sample shows 1.4 million to 1.5 million distinct CDR3 sequences, 40% to 50% of them seen only once. Sequenced input: blood. The receptor source for this set is a woman under 30 in good health. Each CDR3 is given with its conserved first and last residue. Each record gives: V gene, clone size, J gene, D gene, CDR3 DNA, CDR3 protein. D genes are given only for firm matches. Size tells how often a clone was seen (once, few, many) or the class of an expanded clone, and some rows leave it out.

TRBV6-5,.,TRBJ2-5,TRBD2,TGTGCCAGCAGTTACCAGCGGGGAGTAATGAGTGAGCAGTACTTC,CASSYQRGVMSEQYF
TRBV5-1,.,TRBJ2-7,TRBD1,TGCGCCAGCAGCGTTGATACAGGGGGGCGGTTCTACGAGCAGTACTTC,CASSVDTGGRFYEQYF
TRBV2,.,TRBJ2-7,.,TGTGCCGATGGAGCGCAGCCTCGGTACGAGCAGTACTTC,CADGAQPRYEQYF
TRBV5-1,few,TRBJ2-4,TRBD2,TGCGCCAGCAGCTTGGCGGCAGGTCTAGCGGGAAACATTCAGTACTTC,CASSLAAGLAGNIQYF
TRBV20-1,few,TRBJ1-1,.,TGCAGTGCTACTTCGAACACTGAAGCTTTCTTT,CSATSNTEAFF
TRBV20-1,.,TRBJ2-3,TRBD2,TGCAGTGCTAGAGATCGGCGGGGGGGCCTCACAGATACGCAGTATTTT,CSARDRRGGLTDTQYF
TRBV6-5,.,TRBJ2-7,TRBD1,TGTGCCAGCAGTTACTCCGCCAGGGGGCTCTACGAGCAGTACTTC,CASSYSARGLYEQYF
TRBV25-1,.,TRBJ1-1,TRBD1,TGTGCCAGCAGCGGTACAGGGGGCCCAACTGGGGGTTTCTTT,CASSGTGGPTGGFF
TRBV19,once,TRBJ1-2,.,TGTGCCAGTACCCCGAGTCCAGACAACTATGGCTACACCTTC,CASTPSPDNYGYTF
TRBV9,few,TRBJ2-3,TRBD2,TGTGCCAGCAGCGACACTAGCGGGGGGGCCAGCACGCAGTATTTT,CASSDTSGGASTQYF
TRBV12-3/TRBV12-4,.,TRBJ2-5,TRBD2,TGTGGCAGCAGTTTAGCCCTCTTAGCGGGAGGTGGTACAGATGAGCAGTACTTC,CGSSLALLAGGGTDEQYF
TRBV29-1,many,TRBJ2-7,.,TGCAGCGTGGTCATTCCCTTCACCACCTACGAGCAGTACTTC,CSVVIPFTTYEQYF
TRBV6-5,.,TRBJ2-3,.,TGTGCCAGCAGTTACTCGAGGTCACCTGGAAGCACAGATACGCAGTATTTT,CASSYSRSPGSTDTQYF
TRBV7-8,.,TRBJ2-1,TRBD2,TGTGCCAGCAGCTTAGTGGGTAGCGGGGGCTACAATGAGCAGTTCTTC,CASSLVGSGGYNEQFF
TRBV6-6,.,TRBJ2-1,.,TGTGCCAGCACCGTCGGGCTAAATGAGCAGTTCTTC,CASTVGLNEQFF